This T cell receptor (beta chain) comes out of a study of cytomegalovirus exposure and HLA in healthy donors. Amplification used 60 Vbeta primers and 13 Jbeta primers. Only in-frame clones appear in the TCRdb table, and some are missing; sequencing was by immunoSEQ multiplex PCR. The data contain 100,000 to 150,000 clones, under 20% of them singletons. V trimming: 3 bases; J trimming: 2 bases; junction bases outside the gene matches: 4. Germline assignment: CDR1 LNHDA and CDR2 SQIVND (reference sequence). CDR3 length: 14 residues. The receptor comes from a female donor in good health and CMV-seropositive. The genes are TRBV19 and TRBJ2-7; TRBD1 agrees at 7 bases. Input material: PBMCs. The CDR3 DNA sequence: TGTGCCAGTAGTATGTGGACAGGTCCCTACGAGCAGTACTTC. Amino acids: CASSMWTGPYEQYF.